A single sample is the source of the 16 T cell receptor beta chains below, sequenced in a study of T cells after yellow fever vaccination. TCRdb called the 5' RACE reads again in MiXCR, with one record for every CDR3 protein. Among some 260,000 distinct CDR3 sequences listed, around 4.9% were seen once. The starting material was CD4+ T cells sorted from PBMCs, obtained on the day of the yellow fever booster vaccination. These receptors originate from a man aged 18 to 29 who received the YFV17D yellow fever vaccine.

This clonotype was counted only a few times. V is TRBV5-1 and J is TRBJ1-2; D remains ambiguous. Germline CDR1 SGHRS, CDR2 YFSETQ. The CDR3 totals 16 residues. V lost 5 bases to trimming and J lost 0 bases, with 17 bases between them. The CDR3 protein is CASSRVYPSANYGYTF. The CDR3 region has the DNA TGCGCCAGCAGTAGGGTCTACCCGTCAGCTAACTATGGCTACACCTTC.

This clonotype has more than one count but fewer than ten. The chain is built from TRBV20-1 and TRBJ1-5, with TRBD1 as a possible D gene (5 bases). The V gene lost 6 bases and the J gene lost 3 bases, with 9 bases spanning the gap. Per germline, CDR1 DFQATT and CDR2 SNEGSKA (reference sequence). The CDR3 runs 12 residues. CDR3 sequence: CSARRVNQPQHF. Here the CDR3 DNA reads TGCAGTGCCCGCAGGGTCAATCAGCCCCAGCATTTT.

This clonotype was counted many times. The chain is built from TRBV7-2 and TRBJ2-4; 8 bases fit TRBD2. The CDR3 loop spans 16 amino acids. Germline assignment: CDR1 SGHTA and CDR2 FQGNSA. The trim removed 4 bases at V and 3 bases at J, leaving 8 bases unmatched. CDR3 DNA sequence: TGTGCCAGCAGCTCCGCCGGCGGGGGGCGCAAAAACATTCAGTACTTC. Encoded protein: CASSSAGGGRKNIQYF.

This chain connects TRBV11-1 to TRBJ2-2; D is perhaps TRBD2 (6 bases). The CDR3 is 16 residues long. Germline values: CDR1 SGHAT, CDR2 FQDESV (reference sequence). Trimming pared 1 base from V and 5 bases from J, leaving 14 bases between. CDR3 residues: CASSLGRGEETGELFF. The CDR3 nucleotides read TGTGCCAGCAGCTTAGGGCGGGGAGAAGAGACCGGGGAGCTGTTTTTT.

This clonotype occurred a few times. The V gene is TRBV5-1, the J gene TRBJ1-1; D uncertain. There are 13 residues in the CDR3. The V end lost 0 bases, the J end lost 8 bases, and 11 bases lay between the germline ends. Germline CDR1 reads SGHRS; CDR2 reads YFSETQ. The CDR3 reads CASSLEGSREAFF. In DNA form, the CDR3 reads TGCGCCAGCAGCTTGGAAGGAAGTCGAGAAGCTTTCTTT.

V usage is TRBV11-2 and J usage is TRBJ2-1; 7 bases agree with TRBD2. Unmatched junction bases numbered 9, after V lost 0 bases and J lost 10 bases. Germline V gene sequence: CDR1 SGHAT, CDR2 FQNNGV. This CDR3 contains 15 residues. The CDR3 protein is CASSLERLAVLEQFF. As DNA, the CDR3 is TGTGCCAGCAGCTTAGAACGGCTAGCGGTTCTAGAGCAGTTCTTC.

The chain employs TRBV5-1 and TRBJ2-7; D assignment may be TRBD1 or TRBD2 (5 bases each). In germline, CDR1 is SGHRS, CDR2 YFSETQ. Trimming took off 2 bases at V and 7 bases at J, with 7 bases between the two ends. The CDR3 has 11 residues. The CDR3 coding sequence is TGCGCCAGCAGCTTTTGGGGGGAGCAGTACTTC. Translated, it gives CASSFWGEQYF.

This chain joins TRBV7-8 and TRBJ2-7; D is possibly TRBD1 or TRBD2 (6 bases each). V was pared by 4 bases and J by 3 bases, with 16 bases between. The CDR3 consists of 15 residues. Germline assignment: CDR1 SGHVS and CDR2 FQNEAQ. CDR3 region: CASSSGGTTYYEQYV. As DNA, the CDR3 is TGTGCCAGCAGCTCGGGCGGGACAACCTACTACGAGCAGTACGTC.

This sequence joins TRBV6-1 and TRBJ2-6, with D unclear. Germline V lookup: CDR1 MNHNS, CDR2 SASEGT. The germline V and J ends were trimmed by 10 bases and 1 base, with 8 bases remaining between them. This CDR3 is built from 13 residues. For the CDR3, the DNA is TGTGCCACTTGGGTATCTGGGGCCAACGTCCTGACTTTC. Protein: CATWVSGANVLTF.

This clonotype has just a few counts. V is TRBV7-9 and J is TRBJ1-1; the D gene is possibly TRBD1 (6 bases). V dropped 4 bases and J dropped 0 bases, with 24 bases sitting between them. The germline CDR1 and CDR2 sequences are SEHNR and FQNEAQ (reference sequence). This CDR3 spans 19 amino acids. The CDR3 region has the DNA TGTGCCAGCAGCTCCCTTGACAGGCCTGGAGGGTACATGAACACTGAAGCTTTCTTT. It is translated as CASSSLDRPGGYMNTEAFF.

This clonotype appeared a few times. V usage is TRBV5-4 and J usage is TRBJ2-2, with D maybe TRBD2 (7 bases). Germline values: CDR1 SGHNT, CDR2 YYREEE (reference sequence). V lost 0 bases and J lost 0, with 9 bases in between. The CDR3 is made up of 16 amino acids. The CDR3 nucleotides read TGTGCCAGCAGCTTGGGGCGGGGGCCGAACACCGGGGAGCTGTTTTTT. Encoded protein: CASSLGRGPNTGELFF.

This clonotype was observed a handful of times. The rearrangement uses TRBV20-1 and TRBJ2-7; 8 bases are a match to TRBD1. Germline trimming cut 1 base from V and 0 bases from J; bases unmatched to any gene: 8. Germline lookup yields CDR1 DFQATT and CDR2 SNEGSKA (reference sequence). The length of the CDR3 is 16 residues. Here the CDR3 reads CSARGDRGHRSYEQYF. CDR3 in DNA: TGCAGTGCTAGAGGAGACAGGGGTCACCGCTCCTACGAGCAGTACTTC.

This clonotype was seen ten or more times. This chain uses TRBV7-2 with TRBJ1-5, with TRBD1 identical over 7 bases. After removal of 9 bases from V and 7 bases from J, the junction contained 15 bases not matched to a gene. This CDR3 has 15 residues. Germline CDR1 is SGHTA and CDR2 is FQGNSA. The CDR3: CARKWGDRVQQPQHF. The CDR3, as DNA: TGTGCCAGAAAGTGGGGAGACAGGGTCCAACAGCCCCAGCATTTT.

This clonotype has more than one count but fewer than ten. The genes are TRBV4-2 and TRBJ1-1; 8 bases match TRBD1. CDR1 is LGHNA and CDR2 is YNFKEQ in the germline V gene. The CDR3 sequence is 15 residues long. V trimming: 2 bases; J trimming: 7 bases; junction bases outside the gene matches: 9. The CDR3 reads CASSQWTGIGGEAFF. CDR3 nucleotides: TGTGCCAGCAGCCAATGGACAGGGATTGGTGGTGAAGCTTTCTTT.

The rearrangement joins TRBV5-4 to TRBJ2-5, with 7 bases aligning to TRBD1. The CDR3 consists of 15 residues. V was clipped by 0 bases and J by 1 base; unmatched bases: 3. Germline V CDR1 and CDR2: SGHNT, YYREEE (reference sequence). DNA of the CDR3: TGTGCCAGCAGCTTGGGGCAGGGGGTCCAAGAGACCCAGTACTTC. Its protein is CASSLGQGVQETQYF.

The gene calls are TRBV6-5 and TRBJ1-1, with D possibly matching TRBD1 (5 bases). The CDR3 has 15 amino acids. V was trimmed by 0 bases and J by 0 bases, leaving 8 bases between them. Germline V CDR1 and CDR2: MNHEY, SVGAGI. The CDR3 loop reads CASSYSGAVNTEAFF. In DNA form, the CDR3 reads TGTGCCAGCAGTTACTCTGGGGCGGTGAACACTGAAGCTTTCTTT.